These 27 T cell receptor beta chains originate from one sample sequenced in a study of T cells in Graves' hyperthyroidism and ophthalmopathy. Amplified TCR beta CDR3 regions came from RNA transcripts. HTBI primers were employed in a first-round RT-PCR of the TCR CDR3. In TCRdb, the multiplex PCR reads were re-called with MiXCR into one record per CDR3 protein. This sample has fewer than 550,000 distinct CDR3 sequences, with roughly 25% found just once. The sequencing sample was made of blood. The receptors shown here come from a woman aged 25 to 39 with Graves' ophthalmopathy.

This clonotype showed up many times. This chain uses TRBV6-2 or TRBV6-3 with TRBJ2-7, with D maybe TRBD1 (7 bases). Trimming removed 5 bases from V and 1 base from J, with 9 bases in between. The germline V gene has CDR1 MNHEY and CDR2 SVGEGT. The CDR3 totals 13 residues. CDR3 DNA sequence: TGTGCCAGCAGTGCGGGACAGTCCTACGAGCAGTACTTC. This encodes CASSAGQSYEQYF.

The CDR3 DNA reads as TGCGCCAGCAGTGATGACCGGCTAGTAAGCCCCTACGAGCAGTACTTC. This translates into CASSDDRLVSPYEQYF. This rearrangement joins TRBV10-2 to TRBJ2-7, with D hard to call. This CDR3 has 16 residues. V gave up 3 bases and J gave up 2 bases, with 17 bases separating them. Germline CDR1 and CDR2: WSHSY and SAAADI.

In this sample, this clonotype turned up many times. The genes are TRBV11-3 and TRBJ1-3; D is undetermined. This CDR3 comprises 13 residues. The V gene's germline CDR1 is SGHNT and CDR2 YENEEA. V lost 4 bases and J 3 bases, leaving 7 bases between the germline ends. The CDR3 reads CASSSGLGNTIYF. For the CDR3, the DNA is TGTGCCAGCAGCTCTGGGCTTGGAAACACCATATATTTT.

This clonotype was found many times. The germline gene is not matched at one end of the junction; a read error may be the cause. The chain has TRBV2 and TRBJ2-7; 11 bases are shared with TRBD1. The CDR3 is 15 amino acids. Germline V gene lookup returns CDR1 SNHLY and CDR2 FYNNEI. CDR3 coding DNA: TGTGCCAGCAGGCAGACGGGACAGGGGGTCTACAAGCAGTACTTC. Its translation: CASRQTGQGVYKQYF.

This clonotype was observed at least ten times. This CDR3 is CASSLRGVVKPQHF. DNA for the CDR3: TGTGCCAGCAGCTTACGCGGGGTAGTTAAGCCCCAGCATTTT. The chain carries TRBV7-8 and TRBJ1-5; D remains unclear. V was clipped by 2 bases and J by 8 bases, with 13 bases between them. The CDR3 extends over 14 amino acids. Germline V gives CDR1 SGHVS, CDR2 FQNEAQ.

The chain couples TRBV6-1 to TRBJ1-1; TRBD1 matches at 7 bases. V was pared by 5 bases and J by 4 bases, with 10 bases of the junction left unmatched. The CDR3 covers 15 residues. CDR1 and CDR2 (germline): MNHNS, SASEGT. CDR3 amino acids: CASSRHRGGGTEAFF. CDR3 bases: TGTGCCAGCAGTAGACACAGGGGTGGCGGCACTGAAGCTTTCTTT.

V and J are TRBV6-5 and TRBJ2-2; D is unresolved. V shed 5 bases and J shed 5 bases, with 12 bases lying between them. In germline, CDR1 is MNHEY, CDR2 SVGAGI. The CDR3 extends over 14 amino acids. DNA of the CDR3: TGTGCCAGCAGTACTCGACATGTTACCGGGGAGCTGTTTTTT. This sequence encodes CASSTRHVTGELFF.

The CDR3, as DNA: TGTGCCAGCAGCGTAAGAGGTGGGACAGGGGACGGAGAGCAGTACTTC. This encodes CASSVRGGTGDGEQYF. The V call is TRBV9, the J call TRBJ2-7; TRBD1 aligns across 10 bases. The V segment lost 1 base and the J segment 7 bases; nucleotides outside the gene matches: 11. The CDR3 has 16 amino acids. The germline V gene has CDR1 SGDLS and CDR2 YYNGEE.

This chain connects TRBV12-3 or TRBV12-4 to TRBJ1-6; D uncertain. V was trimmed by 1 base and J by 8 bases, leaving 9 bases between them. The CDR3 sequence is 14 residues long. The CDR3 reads CASSLVDTDSPLHF. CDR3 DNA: TGTGCCAGCAGTTTAGTTGATACCGATTCACCCCTCCACTTT.

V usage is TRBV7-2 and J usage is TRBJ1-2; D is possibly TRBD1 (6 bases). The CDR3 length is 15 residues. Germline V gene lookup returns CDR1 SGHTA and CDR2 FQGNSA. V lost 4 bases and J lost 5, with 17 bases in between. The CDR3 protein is CASSSYRVPVYGYTF. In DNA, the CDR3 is TGTGCCAGCAGCTCCTACAGGGTTCCCGTGTATGGCTACACCTTC. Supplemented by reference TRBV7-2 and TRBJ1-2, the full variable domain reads GAGVSQSPSNKVTEKGKDVELRCDPISGHTALYWYRQSLGQGLEFLIYFQGNSAPDKSGLPSDRFSAERTGGSVSTLTIQRTQQEDSAVYLCASSSYRVPVYGYTFGSGTRLTVV.

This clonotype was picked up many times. Here the CDR3 reads CASSLGLYTGELFF. The CDR3, as DNA: TGTGCCAGCAGCTTAGGTCTTTACACCGGGGAGCTGTTTTTT. J is TRBJ2-2 and V is TRBV7-3; D is uncertain. Germline lookup yields CDR1 SGHTA and CDR2 FQGTGA. Trimming removed 2 bases from V and 3 bases from J, with 7 bases in between. There are 14 residues in the CDR3.

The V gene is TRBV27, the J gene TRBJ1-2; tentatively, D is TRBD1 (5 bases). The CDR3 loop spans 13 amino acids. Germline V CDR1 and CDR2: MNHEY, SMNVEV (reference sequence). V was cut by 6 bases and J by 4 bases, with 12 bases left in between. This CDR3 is CASRPNRLYGYTF. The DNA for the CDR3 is TGTGCCAGCAGGCCCAACAGGCTCTATGGCTACACCTTC.

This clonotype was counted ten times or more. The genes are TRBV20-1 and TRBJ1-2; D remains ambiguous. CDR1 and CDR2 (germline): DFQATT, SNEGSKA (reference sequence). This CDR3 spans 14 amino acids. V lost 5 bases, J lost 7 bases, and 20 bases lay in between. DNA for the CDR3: TGCAGTGCTTTTTACAGAATCCGCAAAAGTGGCTACACCTTC. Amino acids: CSAFYRIRKSGYTF.

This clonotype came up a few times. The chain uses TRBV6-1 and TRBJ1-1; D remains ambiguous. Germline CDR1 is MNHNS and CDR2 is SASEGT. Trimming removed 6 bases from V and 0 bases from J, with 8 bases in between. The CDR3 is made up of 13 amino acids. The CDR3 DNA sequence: TGTGCCAGCAGACTGGACGTGAACACTGAAGCTTTCTTT. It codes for CASRLDVNTEAFF.

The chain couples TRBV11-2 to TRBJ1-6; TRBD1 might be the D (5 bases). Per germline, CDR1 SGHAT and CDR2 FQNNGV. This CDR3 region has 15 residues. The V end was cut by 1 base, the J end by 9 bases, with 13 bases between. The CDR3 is CASSLVMFGASPLHF. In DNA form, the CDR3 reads TGTGCCAGCAGCTTAGTAATGTTCGGGGCTTCACCCCTCCACTTT.

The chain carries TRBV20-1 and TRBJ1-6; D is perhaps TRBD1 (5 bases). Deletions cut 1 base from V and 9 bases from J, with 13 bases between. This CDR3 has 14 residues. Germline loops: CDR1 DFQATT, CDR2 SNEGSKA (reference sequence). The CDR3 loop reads CSARGAGGSSPLHF. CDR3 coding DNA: TGCAGTGCTAGAGGGGCGGGGGGATCTTCACCCCTCCACTTT.

CDR3 DNA: TGTGCCACCGGACTGTCTGCCTACGAGCAGTACTTC. Its protein product is CATGLSAYEQYF. This chain joins TRBV25-1 and TRBJ2-7, with D maybe TRBD2 (5 bases). V lost 10 bases, J lost 2 bases, and 12 bases lay in between. The CDR3 has 12 residues. Germline CDR1 is MGHDK and CDR2 is SYGVNS.

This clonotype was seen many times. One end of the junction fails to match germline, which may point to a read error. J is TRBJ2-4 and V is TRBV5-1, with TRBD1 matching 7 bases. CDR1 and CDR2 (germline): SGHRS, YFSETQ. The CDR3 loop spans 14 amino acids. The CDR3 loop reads CASSLDRGENIKYF. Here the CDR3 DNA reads TGCGCCAGCAGCTTGGACAGGGGCGAAAACATTAAGTACTTC.

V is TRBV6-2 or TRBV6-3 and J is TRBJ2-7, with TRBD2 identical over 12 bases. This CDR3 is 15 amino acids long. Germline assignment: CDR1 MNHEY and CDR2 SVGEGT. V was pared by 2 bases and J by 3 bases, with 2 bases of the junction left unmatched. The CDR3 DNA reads TGTGCCAGCAGTTACCGGACTAGCGGGAACTACGAGCAGTACTTC. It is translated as CASSYRTSGNYEQYF.

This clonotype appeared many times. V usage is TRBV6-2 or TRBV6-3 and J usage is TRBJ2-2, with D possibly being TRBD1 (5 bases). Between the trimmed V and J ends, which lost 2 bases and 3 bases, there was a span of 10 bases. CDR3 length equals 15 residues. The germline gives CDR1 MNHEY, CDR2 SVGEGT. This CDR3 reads CASSYGLGDTGELFF. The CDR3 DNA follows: TGTGCCAGCAGTTACGGGCTAGGGGACACCGGGGAGCTGTTTTTT.

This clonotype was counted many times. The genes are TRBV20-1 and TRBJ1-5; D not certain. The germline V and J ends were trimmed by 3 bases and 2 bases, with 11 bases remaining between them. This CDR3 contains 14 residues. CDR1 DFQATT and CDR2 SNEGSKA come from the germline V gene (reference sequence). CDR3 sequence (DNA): TGCAGTGCTAGTATTCCCGCAGGCAATCAGCCCCAGCATTTT. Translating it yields CSASIPAGNQPQHF.

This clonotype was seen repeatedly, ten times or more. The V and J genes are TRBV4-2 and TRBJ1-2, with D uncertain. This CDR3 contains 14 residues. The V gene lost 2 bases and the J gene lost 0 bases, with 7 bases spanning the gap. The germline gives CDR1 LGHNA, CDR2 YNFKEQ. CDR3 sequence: CASSQPGTNYGYTF. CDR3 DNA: TGTGCCAGCAGCCAACCCGGCACTAACTATGGCTACACCTTC.

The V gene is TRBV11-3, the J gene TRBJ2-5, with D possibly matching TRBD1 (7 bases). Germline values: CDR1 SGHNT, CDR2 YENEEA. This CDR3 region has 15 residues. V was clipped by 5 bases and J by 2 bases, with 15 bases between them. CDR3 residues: CASSPGGHIQETQYF. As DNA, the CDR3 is TGTGCCAGCAGCCCAGGGGGGCATATTCAAGAGACCCAGTACTTC.

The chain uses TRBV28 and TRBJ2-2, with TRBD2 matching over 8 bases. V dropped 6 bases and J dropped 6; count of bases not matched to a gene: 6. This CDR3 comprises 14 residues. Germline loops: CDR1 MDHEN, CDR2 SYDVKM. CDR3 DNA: TGTGCCAGCAGCCTCCCGGGAGGGTCCGGGGAGCTGTTTTTT. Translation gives CASSLPGGSGELFF.

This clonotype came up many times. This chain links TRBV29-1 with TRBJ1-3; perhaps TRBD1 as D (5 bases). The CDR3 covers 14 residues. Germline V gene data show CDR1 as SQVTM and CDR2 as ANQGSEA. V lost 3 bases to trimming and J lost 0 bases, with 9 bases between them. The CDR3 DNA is TGCAGCGTTGATGGGGCGGTCTCTGGAAACACCATATATTTT. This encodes CSVDGAVSGNTIYF.

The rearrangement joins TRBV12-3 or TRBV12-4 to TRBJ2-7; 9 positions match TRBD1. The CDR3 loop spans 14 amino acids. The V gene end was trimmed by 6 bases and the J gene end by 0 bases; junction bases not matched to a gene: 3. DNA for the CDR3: TGTGCCAGCAGGGAACAGGGGGCCTCCTACGAGCAGTACTTC. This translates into CASREQGASYEQYF.

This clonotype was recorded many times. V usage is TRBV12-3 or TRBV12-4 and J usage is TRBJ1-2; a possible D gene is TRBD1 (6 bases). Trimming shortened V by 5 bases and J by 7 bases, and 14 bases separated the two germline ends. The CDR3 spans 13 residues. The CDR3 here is CASSGTGGGGYTF. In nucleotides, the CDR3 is TGTGCCAGCAGTGGTACTGGAGGGGGTGGCTACACCTTC.